Listed here are 22 T cell receptor beta chains from one sample, sequenced in a study of blood T cell repertoires in COVID-19. TCRdb keeps only in-frame clones here, not all; method: immunoSEQ multiplex PCR. The sample records around 270,000 clones, about 89% being singletons. The material sequenced was peripheral blood. Source of these receptors: a man in his thirties or forties with acute or convalescent COVID-19.

The chain uses TRBV5-5 and TRBJ1-2; the D is unclear. V dropped 0 bases and J dropped 4 bases, with 13 bases sitting between them. The CDR3 has 15 residues. CDR1 is SGHKS and CDR2 is YYEKEE in the germline V gene (reference sequence). The CDR3 here is CASSLAAGSAYGYTF. The CDR3 nucleotides are TGTGCCAGCAGCTTGGCGGCGGGAAGCGCCTATGGCTACACCTTC.

The chain has TRBV12-5 and TRBJ1-1, with 7 positions matching TRBD1. Per germline, CDR1 LGHNT and CDR2 FRNRAP. V lost 1 base to trimming and J lost 2 bases; unmatched junction nucleotides: 7. The CDR3 has 16 residues. The DNA of the CDR3 is TGTGCTAGTGGTTTGGGACAGGGCCTAAGTAACACTGAAGCTTTCTTT. The encoded protein is CASGLGQGLSNTEAFF.

The chain couples TRBV5-1 to TRBJ1-4; the D is unclear. Trimming shortened V by 2 bases and J by 4 bases, and 6 bases separated the two germline ends. The CDR3 length is 13 residues. Germline V gene sequence: CDR1 SGHRS, CDR2 YFSETQ. For the CDR3, the DNA is TGCGCCAGCAGCTTTACGGTTAATGAAAAACTGTTTTTT. Its protein product is CASSFTVNEKLFF.

V usage is TRBV20-1 and J usage is TRBJ1-4; D ambiguous. V shed 4 bases and J shed 4 bases, with 4 bases lying between them. Germline values: CDR1 DFQATT, CDR2 SNEGSKA (reference sequence). This CDR3 is built from 11 residues. CDR3 sequence reads: CSANNNEKLFF. The CDR3 DNA reads as TGCAGTGCTAACAATAATGAAAAACTGTTTTTT.

The chain recombines TRBV9 with TRBJ1-4, with a possible D match to TRBD1 (5 bases). Germline values: CDR1 SGDLS, CDR2 YYNGEE. This CDR3 spans 16 amino acids. Trimming removed 0 bases at V and 0 bases at J, with 9 bases between. CDR3 amino acids: CASSVEGQPTNEKLFF. In DNA, the CDR3 is TGTGCCAGCAGCGTAGAGGGGCAGCCAACTAATGAAAAACTGTTTTTT.

This clone showed up many times. The gene calls are TRBV6-5 and TRBJ1-2, with 7 bases identical to TRBD1. CDR3 length equals 15 residues. V gave up 2 bases and J gave up 4 bases; unmatched junction bases: 7. Germline-derived CDR1 and CDR2 are MNHEY and SVGAGI. CDR3 protein: CASSYAQQGPYGYTF. The CDR3 DNA follows: TGTGCCAGCAGTTACGCTCAACAGGGGCCCTATGGCTACACCTTC.

The V and J genes are TRBV28 and TRBJ1-4, with 7 positions matching TRBD1. The CDR3 consists of 15 residues. The germline V gene has CDR1 MDHEN and CDR2 SYDVKM. Trimming at V came to 5 bases and at J to 11 bases, leaving 14 bases not matched to a gene. The CDR3: CASSPADGGRGKLFF. The CDR3 coding sequence is TGTGCCAGCAGTCCCGCCGACGGGGGCAGGGGGAAACTGTTTTTT.

V and J are TRBV3-1 (or the pseudogene TRBV3-2) and TRBJ2-3; 15 bases line up with TRBD2. Germline CDR1 LGHDT, CDR2 YNNKEL (reference sequence). The CDR3 length is 15 residues. J lost 5 bases, V lost 7 bases, and 4 bases had no gene match. CDR3 DNA sequence: TGTGCCAGCACCGGACTAGCGGGGGGGAAAGATACGCAGTATTTT. It codes for CASTGLAGGKDTQYF.

On this clone: At the DNA level, this CDR3 is encoded by other sequences in the same sample as well. The chain uses TRBV27 and TRBJ2-1; the match to TRBD2 covers 8 bases. Germline V lookup: CDR1 MNHEY, CDR2 SMNVEV (reference sequence). Trimming took 2 bases from V and 3 from J; bases not matched to a gene: 0. The CDR3 spans 14 residues. The CDR3 protein is CASSLAGGYNEQFF. As DNA, the CDR3 is TGTGCCAGCAGTTTAGCGGGGGGCTACAATGAGCAGTTCTTC.

V and J are TRBV3-1 (or the pseudogene TRBV3-2) and TRBJ1-2, with D maybe TRBD1 (6 bases). The CDR3 is made up of 13 amino acids. Germline lookup yields CDR1 LGHDT and CDR2 YNNKEL (reference sequence). V gave up 7 bases and J gave up 4 bases, with 13 bases separating them. CDR3 DNA: TGTGCCAGCAAGGGGGGGAACGGCTATGGCTACACCTTC. It yields the protein CASKGGNGYGYTF.

This sequence joins TRBV5-1 and TRBJ1-5; D gene unclear. The V end lost 5 bases, the J end lost 6 bases, and 15 bases lay between the germline ends. The CDR3 length is 14 residues. Germline V gene lookup returns CDR1 SGHRS and CDR2 YFSETQ. CDR3 DNA: TGCGCCAGCAGTGTCGACTCCCCCGGTCAGCCCCAGCATTTT. Amino acids: CASSVDSPGQPQHF.

The rearrangement uses TRBV5-1 and TRBJ2-1; 8 bases are shared with TRBD1. The germline CDR1 and CDR2 sequences are SGHRS and YFSETQ. After removal of 3 bases from V and 3 bases from J, the junction contained 2 bases not matched to a gene. The CDR3 is 14 residues long. The CDR3: CASSWGTGYNEQFF. The CDR3 bases are TGCGCCAGCAGCTGGGGGACAGGCTACAATGAGCAGTTCTTC.

The chain combines TRBV19 with TRBJ2-2, with 13 bases matching TRBD2. Germline V gene sequence: CDR1 LNHDA, CDR2 SQIVND (reference sequence). This CDR3 is 16 amino acids long. J lost 7 bases, V lost 10 bases, and 12 bases had no gene match. The DNA of the CDR3 is TGTGCCACGTCCGGACTAGCGGGGGCTGGCGGCGGGGAGCTGTTTTTT. Encoded protein: CATSGLAGAGGGELFF.

This chain links TRBV6-6 with TRBJ2-3; 9 bases are a match to TRBD1. Germline CDR1 and CDR2: MNHNY and SVGAGI (reference sequence). After removal of 2 bases from V and 3 bases from J, the junction contained 3 bases not matched to a gene. The CDR3 contains 15 residues. CDR3 sequence (DNA): TGTGCCAGCAGTTACACGGGACAGGGAACAGATACGCAGTATTTT. Translation: CASSYTGQGTDTQYF.

The rearrangement joins TRBV5-1 to TRBJ2-7, with no clear D. The CDR3 spans 14 residues. Trimming cost V 0 bases and J 1 base, with 8 bases left between them. The germline V gene has CDR1 SGHRS and CDR2 YFSETQ. Here the CDR3 reads CASSLAEKSYEQYF. CDR3 in DNA: TGCGCCAGCAGCTTGGCCGAGAAATCCTACGAGCAGTACTTC.

This sequence joins TRBV5-1 and TRBJ1-6; TRBD1 is a possible D gene (5 bases). V was pared by 2 bases and J by 5 bases, with 11 bases between. Germline CDR1 SGHRS, CDR2 YFSETQ. The CDR3 totals 15 residues. DNA for the CDR3: TGCGCCAGCAGCTTTGAGGGGAGGAATAATTCACCCCTCCACTTT. Protein sequence: CASSFEGRNNSPLHF.

This rearrangement joins TRBV3-1 (or the pseudogene TRBV3-2) to TRBJ1-1; D is uncertain. V lost 2 bases, J lost 11 bases, and 12 bases lay in between. CDR3 length: 12 amino acids. Germline V lookup: CDR1 LGHDT, CDR2 YNNKEL (reference sequence). In DNA form, the CDR3 reads TGTGCCAGCAGCCAAAGATCGAGTCGCGCTTTCTTT. Encoded protein: CASSQRSSRAFF.

V is TRBV3-1 (or the pseudogene TRBV3-2) and J is TRBJ2-3; the D gene is possibly TRBD2 (6 bases). Germline V gene data show CDR1 as LGHDT and CDR2 as YNNKEL (reference sequence). The CDR3 runs to 15 residues. The V end was cut by 3 bases, the J end by 4 bases, with 14 bases between. CDR3 sequence reads: CASSQGGVVPDTQYF. The CDR3 nucleotides read TGTGCCAGCAGCCAGGGGGGAGTAGTCCCAGATACGCAGTATTTT.

V is TRBV5-1 and J is TRBJ2-3, with D tentatively TRBD1 (6 bases). CDR1 is SGHRS and CDR2 is YFSETQ in the germline V gene. The ends were cut back, 0 bases at V and 4 bases at J, with 6 bases in the middle. This CDR3 has 13 residues. Here the CDR3 DNA reads TGCGCCAGCAGCTTGGAGGGGGCAGATACGCAGTATTTT. It codes for CASSLEGADTQYF.

The chain uses TRBV5-5 and TRBJ2-7; the D gene is possibly TRBD2 (6 bases). The CDR3 length is 12 residues. The V end lost 6 bases, the J end lost 6 bases, and 13 bases lay between the germline ends. Germline lookup yields CDR1 SGHKS and CDR2 YYEKEE (reference sequence). CDR3 nucleotides: TGTGCCAGCACCCAGTTCGGGGGCGAGCAGTACTTC. It is translated as CASTQFGGEQYF.

The V gene is TRBV27, the J gene TRBJ2-4, with D possibly matching TRBD1 (5 bases). Trimming left V 8 bases short and J 5 bases short, with 10 bases between. The CDR3 is 12 amino acids. From germline, CDR1 is MNHEY and CDR2 SMNVEV (reference sequence). In DNA, the CDR3 is TGTGCCAGCGGCAGGGCGGAAAACATTCAGTACTTC. This translates into CASGRAENIQYF.

V and J are TRBV6-1 and TRBJ1-5; TRBD1 matches at 7 bases. CDR1 and CDR2 (germline): MNHNS, SASEGT. Trimming cost V 0 bases and J 1 base; bases outside gene matches: 18. The CDR3 sequence is 21 residues long. The CDR3 is CASSEAIYGTVGPTSNQPQHF. The CDR3 DNA reads TGTGCCAGCAGTGAAGCGATTTACGGGACAGTCGGGCCGACGAGCAATCAGCCCCAGCATTTT.